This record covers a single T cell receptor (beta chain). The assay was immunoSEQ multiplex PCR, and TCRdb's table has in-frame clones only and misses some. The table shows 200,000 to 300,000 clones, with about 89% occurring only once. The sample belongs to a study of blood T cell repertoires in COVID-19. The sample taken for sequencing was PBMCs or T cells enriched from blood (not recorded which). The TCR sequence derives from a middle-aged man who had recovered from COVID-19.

CDR3 DNA sequence: TGTGCCAGCAGCTTAAGTAGCGACGGCACAGATACGCAGTATTTT. Translation: CASSLSSDGTDTQYF. The chain recombines TRBV7-9 with TRBJ2-3; possibly TRBD2 for D (5 bases). The V and J ends lost 2 bases and 1 base respectively, with 10 bases between them. The CDR3 is 15 residues long. Germline CDR1 reads SEHNR; CDR2 reads FQNEAQ (reference sequence).